This T cell receptor beta chain was identified in a study of blood T cell repertoires in COVID-19. Study in general: Acute-phase and convalescent COVID-19 samples originated in the United States, Italy and Spain.

This clone showed up just once. Measured with immunoSEQ multiplex PCR; TCRdb has only the in-frame clones, and not every one. Among around 100,000 clones listed, around four fifths were seen once. Per the germline V gene, CDR1 is LGHDT and CDR2 is YNNKEL (reference sequence). V lost 5 bases and J lost 2, with 10 bases in between. The CDR3 has 15 amino acids. The chain recombines TRBV3-1 (or the pseudogene TRBV3-2) with TRBJ1-6; D call uncertain. Sequencing was carried out using peripheral blood. The TCR comes from a woman between 70 and 85 years old with acute or convalescent COVID-19. The DNA of the CDR3 is TGTGCCAGCAGCGCCCGGGTCCCCTATAATTCACCCCTCCACTTT. Amino acid sequence: CASSARVPYNSPLHF.